This TCR beta chain originates from a study of blood T cell repertoires in COVID-19. This CDR3 spans 16 amino acids. Trimming removed 3 bases at V and 7 bases at J, with 19 bases between. Germline V lookup: CDR1 MNHNS, CDR2 SASEGT. The data were produced by immunoSEQ multiplex PCR, yet TCRdb's version contains in-frame clones alone and is incomplete. The sample includes 250,000 to 300,000 clones, 75% to 90% of them seen just once. This chain connects TRBV6-1 to TRBJ2-1; a possible D gene is TRBD1 (6 bases). The receptor comes from a woman aged 40 to 50 with acute or convalescent COVID-19. The specimen sequenced was peripheral blood. CDR3 sequence reads: CASSDTGPDTLNEQFF. CDR3 nucleotides: TGTGCCAGCAGTGATACAGGGCCCGACACGTTGAATGAGCAGTTCTTC.